The sequence of this T cell receptor (beta chain) was determined in a study of post-analysis software for immune sequencing data. Study-wide results and caveats: Normalized Chao1 diversity was significantly lower in multiple sclerosis patients than in controls. In patients, a few TRBV segments were more frequent than in controls, with TRBV5-6, TRBV5-1 and TRBV20-1 among them.

Regarding this clonotype: Its antigen remains unidentified.

cDNA libraries for TCR beta contained unique molecular identifiers. It was from approximately 0.91 to 9.4 million T cells that some 500,000 cDNA molecules came. TCRdb re-called the PCR reads through MiXCR, storing one row per CDR3 protein. The profile covers 400,000 to 500,000 distinct CDR3 sequences, with roughly 38% appearing a single time and 6.5% to 8% taken by the ten largest. With 5 bases removed from V and 7 bases from J, the gap between germline ends came to 18 bases. Looked up from germline, CDR1 is SGHVS and CDR2 is FQNEAQ. This CDR3 comprises 15 residues. Specimen: blood. This TCR derives from a girl under 10 years old with multiple sclerosis. V gene TRBV7-8 combines with J gene TRBJ2-1, with D unclear. The CDR3 loop reads CASSPSGIGLNEQFF. The DNA for the CDR3 is TGTGCCAGCAGCCCGAGTGGGATAGGGTTGAATGAGCAGTTCTTC.